The 23 T cell receptor beta chains given below trace back to one sample, sequenced in a study of blood T cell repertoires in COVID-19. Profiled with immunoSEQ multiplex PCR; TCRdb holds only in-frame clones, not every one. This table holds more than 110,000 clones, under 85% found once. Input material: peripheral blood. The receptor set was obtained from a woman of 80 years or more in a cohort sampled during active or convalescent COVID-19.

The chain recombines TRBV27 with TRBJ1-5, with D tentatively TRBD1 (5 bases). Germline CDR1 and CDR2: MNHEY and SMNVEV (reference sequence). This CDR3 has 14 amino acids. V was cut by 2 bases and J by 4 bases, with 9 bases left in between. CDR3 in amino acids: CASSLTGPNQPQHF. The DNA of the CDR3 is TGTGCCAGCAGTTTAACAGGCCCAAATCAGCCCCAGCATTTT.

V gene TRBV24-1 combines with J gene TRBJ2-3; 12 bases align to TRBD2. With 4 bases clipped from V and 4 bases from J, the junction kept 2 bases outside the gene matches. CDR1 and CDR2 from the germline V gene are KGHDR and SFDVKD. This CDR3 is built from 15 residues. The CDR3 DNA follows: TGTGCCACCAGTGAATCTAGCGGGGGGGCAGATACGCAGTATTTT. Translated: CATSESSGGADTQYF.

As to this clone: Other DNA sequences of this sample code for an identical CDR3. This rearrangement joins TRBV24-1 to TRBJ2-3; tentatively, D is TRBD2 (5 bases). This CDR3 region has 13 residues. Germline V gene sequence: CDR1 KGHDR, CDR2 SFDVKD. V lost 3 bases to trimming and J lost 3 bases, with 6 bases between them. CDR3 sequence: CATSDGGTDTQYF. CDR3 sequence (DNA): TGTGCCACCAGTGATGGAGGAACAGATACGCAGTATTTT.

The V and J genes are TRBV19 and TRBJ1-2; no firm D call. Germline assignment: CDR1 LNHDA and CDR2 SQIVND (reference sequence). The CDR3 runs 14 residues. The V end was cut by 5 bases, the J end by 13 bases, with 23 bases between. CDR3 coding DNA: TGTGCCAGTAGTTACACTAGGGCGGTGTGGGCCGTCACCTTC. This translates into CASSYTRAVWAVTF.

The chain recombines TRBV30 with TRBJ1-2, with D uncertain. CDR1 and CDR2 from the germline V gene are GTSNPN and SVGIG (reference sequence). Trimming cost V 0 bases and J 8 bases, with 13 bases left between them. This CDR3 has 13 amino acids. CDR3 in DNA: TGTGCCTGGAGTGTATTGGGGAGTTTGGGCTACACCTTC. It encodes CAWSVLGSLGYTF.

This clone appeared a single time. V gene TRBV20-1 combines with J gene TRBJ2-1, with TRBD2 matching over 7 bases. The CDR3 extends over 15 amino acids. Germline V lookup: CDR1 DFQATT, CDR2 SNEGSKA (reference sequence). Trimming removed 3 bases from V and 1 base from J; junction bases left unmatched: 6. The CDR3 is CSASAVGGSYNEQFF. CDR3 nucleotide sequence: TGCAGTGCTAGTGCCGTGGGGGGGTCCTACAATGAGCAGTTCTTC.

This sequence joins TRBV28 and TRBJ2-5; 9 nucleotides agree with TRBD2. CDR1 and CDR2 (germline): MDHEN, SYDVKM. V dropped 7 bases and J dropped 7; count of bases not matched to a gene: 13. CDR3 length: 15 amino acids. The CDR3 loop is CASNDERGVGGTQYF. DNA of the CDR3: TGTGCCAGCAACGACGAGCGGGGGGTAGGCGGGACCCAGTACTTC.

This clone was seen only once. This chain joins TRBV7-2 and TRBJ2-5; D is perhaps TRBD1 (6 bases). Germline V CDR1 and CDR2: SGHTA, FQGNSA. Trimming removed 6 bases at V and 5 bases at J, with 13 bases between. The CDR3 consists of 13 residues. The CDR3 region is CASRRTDTETQYF. CDR3 sequence (DNA): TGTGCCAGCAGAAGGACAGATACTGAGACCCAGTACTTC.

CDR3 sequence reads: CASSLGGQGAGTGELFF. DNA of the CDR3: TGTGCCAGCAGCTTAGGGGGACAGGGAGCCGGCACCGGGGAGCTGTTTTTT. V is TRBV11-3 and J is TRBJ2-2; 9 bases align to TRBD1. V was clipped by 1 base and J by 4 bases; unmatched bases: 7. CDR1 and CDR2 from the germline V gene are SGHNT and YENEEA. This CDR3 region has 17 residues.

The chain has TRBV5-1 and TRBJ1-4; D might be TRBD1 (5 bases). V was shortened by 5 bases and J by 8 bases, with 13 bases between the two germline ends. The CDR3 totals 13 residues. Germline loops: CDR1 SGHRS, CDR2 YFSETQ. The CDR3 protein is CASSNLGGEKLFF. CDR3 DNA: TGCGCCAGCAGTAACCTGGGGGGAGAAAAACTGTTTTTT.

The chain uses TRBV7-6 and TRBJ2-2; TRBD1 is a possible D gene (5 bases). Trimming took off 5 bases at V and 2 bases at J, with 12 bases between the two ends. CDR1 and CDR2 (germline): SGHVS, FNYEAQ. There are 15 residues in the CDR3. CDR3 sequence: CASSPGHYNTGELFF. The CDR3 coding sequence is TGTGCCAGCAGCCCCGGACATTACAACACCGGGGAGCTGTTTTTT.

This sequence joins TRBV6-5 and TRBJ2-3; D is possibly TRBD1 (6 bases). The CDR3 runs to 11 residues. V was shortened by 6 bases and J by 6 bases, with 7 bases between the two germline ends. Germline-derived CDR1 and CDR2 are MNHEY and SVGAGI. Written as DNA, the CDR3 is TGTGCCAGCAGGGGGGCGGATACGCAGTATTTT. Protein product: CASRGADTQYF.

The gene calls are TRBV19 and TRBJ1-6; 8 positions match TRBD1. The CDR3 runs 13 residues. CDR1 and CDR2 (germline): LNHDA, SQIVND (reference sequence). Losses at the gene ends were 8 bases for V and 8 bases for J; bases not matched to a gene: 5. The CDR3 sequence: CASSDRAHSPLHF. The CDR3 nucleotides read TGTGCCAGTTCGGACAGGGCCCATTCACCCCTCCACTTT.

V usage is TRBV6-6 and J usage is TRBJ1-5, with 9 bases lining up with TRBD1. This CDR3 is 14 amino acids long. Germline trimming cut 7 bases from V and 5 bases from J; bases unmatched to any gene: 6. Germline CDR1 is MNHNY and CDR2 is SVGAGI (reference sequence). As DNA, the CDR3 is TGTGCCAGCACCGAGGGACAGGGATATCAGCCCCAGCATTTT. Translation: CASTEGQGYQPQHF.

This clone was picked up one time. V is TRBV5-1 and J is TRBJ1-1, with D unclear. Germline CDR1 SGHRS, CDR2 YFSETQ. Trimming left V 2 bases short and J 0 bases short, with 5 bases between. The CDR3 consists of 13 residues. CDR3 DNA: TGCGCCAGCAGCTTTTCAATGAACACTGAAGCTTTCTTT. This encodes CASSFSMNTEAFF. The full variable domain, in which reference TRBV5-1 and TRBJ1-1 provide the parts outside the CDR3, is KAGVTQTPRYLIKTRGQQVTLSCSPISGHRSVSWYQQTPGQGLQFLFEYFSETQRNKGNFPGRFSGRQFSNSRSEMNVSTLELGDSALYLCASSFSMNTEAFFGQGTRLTVV.

This chain links TRBV5-8 with TRBJ2-3, with D unclear. Germline CDR1 is SGHTS and CDR2 is YDEGEE. This CDR3 is 14 amino acids long. The germline V and J ends were trimmed by 3 bases and 14 bases, with 22 bases remaining between them. The CDR3 sequence is CASSYAGTPRSRYF. The CDR3 bases are TGTGCCAGCAGCTACGCAGGAACTCCCAGATCGCGGTATTTT.

The chain is built from TRBV12-5 and TRBJ1-2; 9 bases fit TRBD1. The V gene's germline CDR1 is LGHNT and CDR2 FRNRAP. The CDR3 is made up of 14 amino acids. V shed 7 bases and J 3 bases; nucleotides not matched to a gene: 6. As DNA, the CDR3 is TGTGCTAGTGCCAACAGGGGGCGGGACTATGGCTACACCTTC. This codes for CASANRGRDYGYTF.

This chain uses TRBV18 with TRBJ1-2; 8 nucleotides line up with TRBD1. The CDR3 has 17 amino acids. V shed 3 bases, J shed 2 bases, and the junction held 11 bases outside the gene matches. Germline V gene lookup returns CDR1 KGHSH and CDR2 LQKENI. For the CDR3, the DNA is TGTGCCAGCTCACCCCAGCCCCAGGGGGCGATCAACTATGGCTACACCTTC. Translating it yields CASSPQPQGAINYGYTF. Full variable domain (remainder filled in from reference TRBV18 and TRBJ1-2): NAGVMQNPRHLVRRRGQEARLRCSPMKGHSHVYWYRQLPEEGLKFMVYLQKENIIDESGMPKERFSAEFPKEGPSILRIQQVVRGDSAAYFCASSPQPQGAINYGYTFGSGTRLTVV.

V gene TRBV2 combines with J gene TRBJ1-2, with 8 nucleotides matching TRBD1. The V and J ends lost 2 bases and 4 bases, in that order; junction bases with no gene match: 6. There are 15 residues in the CDR3. Germline loops: CDR1 SNHLY, CDR2 FYNNEI. The CDR3 protein is CASSEWTGLSYGYTF. DNA for the CDR3: TGTGCCAGCAGTGAATGGACAGGGCTTTCCTATGGCTACACCTTC.

The rearrangement uses TRBV9 and TRBJ1-2; 7 bases are a match to TRBD1. The germline gives CDR1 SGDLS, CDR2 YYNGEE. The J segment lost 6 bases and the V segment lost 6 bases, leaving 11 bases of the junction unmatched. This CDR3 comprises 14 residues. The CDR3 bases are TGTGCCAGCACCGCTACAGACAGGGAAAATGGCTACACCTTC. This encodes CASTATDRENGYTF.

The chain employs TRBV5-6 and TRBJ1-2; 7 nucleotides agree with TRBD1. Losses at the gene ends were 4 bases for V and 7 bases for J; bases not matched to a gene: 7. From germline, CDR1 is SGHDT and CDR2 YYEEEE. The CDR3 runs 13 residues. The CDR3 spells CASSPGTAFGYTF. For the CDR3, the DNA is TGTGCCAGCAGCCCCGGGACAGCATTTGGCTACACCTTC.

The chain combines TRBV3-1 (or the pseudogene TRBV3-2) with TRBJ2-3, with TRBD2 matching over 14 bases. The CDR3 consists of 16 residues. Trimming took 3 bases from V and 4 from J; bases not matched to a gene: 3. The germline gives CDR1 LGHDT, CDR2 YNNKEL (reference sequence). The CDR3 sequence: CASSQRTSGGSDTQYF. As DNA, the CDR3 is TGTGCCAGCAGCCAGAGGACTAGCGGGGGGTCAGATACGCAGTATTTT.

This chain joins TRBV7-8 and TRBJ1-2, with D unclear. The germline V gene has CDR1 SGHVS and CDR2 FQNEAQ. The V and J ends lost 1 base and 5 bases respectively, with 14 bases between them. The length of the CDR3 is 15 residues. This chain's CDR3 is CASSLVSLGSYGYTF. In DNA, the CDR3 is TGTGCCAGCAGCTTAGTCAGTCTTGGCTCTTATGGCTACACCTTC.